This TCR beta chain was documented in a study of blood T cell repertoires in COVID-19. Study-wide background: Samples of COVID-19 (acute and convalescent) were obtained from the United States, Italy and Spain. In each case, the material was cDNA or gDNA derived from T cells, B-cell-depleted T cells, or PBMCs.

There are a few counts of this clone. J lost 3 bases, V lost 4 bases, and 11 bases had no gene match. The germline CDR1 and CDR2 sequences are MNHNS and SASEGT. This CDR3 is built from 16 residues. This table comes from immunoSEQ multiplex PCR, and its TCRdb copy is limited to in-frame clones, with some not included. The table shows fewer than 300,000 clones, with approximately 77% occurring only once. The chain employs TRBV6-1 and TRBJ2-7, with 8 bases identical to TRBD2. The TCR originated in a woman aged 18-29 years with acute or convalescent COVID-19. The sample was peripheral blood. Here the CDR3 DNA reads TGTGCCAGCAGTGTGAGGGCCCGGGAGGGCGTCTACGAGCAGTACTTC. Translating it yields CASSVRAREGVYEQYF.